This T cell receptor beta chain derives from a study of OX40 agonist ivuxolimab in advanced cancers. Study-wide context: Prior anti-PD-1, anti-PD-L1 or anti-CTLA-4 therapy did not bar entry, and less than 50% had some.

Study-level results: Relative to CD4+, CD8+ T cells held more expanded clones on average. CD4+ and CD8+ blood T cells expanded clonally by week 6 at 0.1 to 3.0 mg/kg.

With regard to this clone: Its antigen is unknown.

This CDR3 contains 14 residues. Trimming shortened V by 4 bases and J by 8 bases, and 15 bases separated the two germline ends. The V gene's germline CDR1 is SGHNT and CDR2 YENEEA. TCRdb keeps only in-frame clones here, not all; method: immunoSEQ multiplex PCR. The table records roughly 30,000 clones, nearly 95% of them present only once. The sample consisted of CD4+ or CD8+ T cells sorted from blood, taken in a trial of the OX40 agonist ivuxolimab. The chain links TRBV11-3 to TRBJ2-1; D gene uncertain. This receptor was taken from an adult with an advanced solid tumor such as melanoma, head and neck, liver or kidney cancer. The CDR3 nucleotides read TGTGCCAGCAGCTCGGGCCAGGTGCGCGATGAGCAGTTCTTC. It encodes CASSSGQVRDEQFF.